This TCR beta chain was observed in a study of cytomegalovirus exposure and HLA in healthy donors. Germline CDR1 reads SGHRS; CDR2 reads YFSETQ. V gave up 3 bases and J gave up 4 bases; unmatched junction bases: 5. This CDR3 contains 16 residues. Amplification used 60 Vbeta primers and 13 Jbeta primers. Sequencing used immunoSEQ multiplex PCR; TCRdb keeps in-frame clones, though not all of them. Of 95,000 to 100,000 clones listed, around four fifths are singletons. These donors, healthy bone marrow donors, were studied. Study outcomes and limitations: It was in a later analysis that TCR association rates were seen to vary by HLA locus, highest for DRB1 and lowest for HLA-C. Because they were indistinguishable, some V segments, including TRBV6-2 and TRBV6-3, were excluded. Rare TCR sequences predominated, though certain public TCRs were found in many donors.

This clone has a handful of counts. Its antigen is not identified. The rearrangement links TRBV5-1 to TRBJ2-2; 11 bases agree with TRBD2. This receptor was obtained from a man between 35 and 55 years old in good health and CMV-seronegative. The sequenced sample consisted of PBMCs. CDR3 amino acids: CASSSAGTSGTGELFF. The CDR3 DNA reads as TGCGCCAGCAGCTCGGCGGGGACTAGCGGCACCGGGGAGCTGTTTTTT. Variable domain in full (rest from reference TRBV5-1 and TRBJ2-2): KAGVTQTPRYLIKTRGQQVTLSCSPISGHRSVSWYQQTPGQGLQFLFEYFSETQRNKGNFPGRFSGRQFSNSRSEMNVSTLELGDSALYLCASSSAGTSGTGELFFGEGSRLTVL.